The clone carrying this TCR beta chain came up once. Its antigen remains unknown. Clones were sequenced by immunoSEQ multiplex PCR, and TCRdb holds only the in-frame ones, with some missing. Counted here are 45,000 to 60,000 clones, roughly 85% occurring once; the ten biggest clones make up 3% to 4.5%. This record belongs to a study of T cell responses to AZD1222 COVID-19 vaccine. Regarding the study as a whole: Donors, mostly white British, included more females; clonal diversity was possibly underestimated.

The CDR3 has 18 amino acids. The V end was cut by 1 base, the J end by 3 bases, with 19 bases between. CDR1 is MDHEN, CDR2 SYDVKM, per germline. This receptor was obtained from an adult in good health. The material was peripheral blood, obtained on day 0 of AZD1222 vaccination. The gene calls are TRBV28 and TRBJ1-5, with a weak D call TRBD1 (6 bases). The CDR3 region has the DNA TGTGCCAGCAGTTTATATAAGGGATTAGGGGGGATCAATCAGCCCCAGCATTTT. It codes for CASSLYKGLGGINQPQHF.